The clone carrying this T cell receptor beta chain has just a few counts. Each CDR3 protein is one row after TCRdb ran MiXCR on the RT-PCR reads. The sample lists about 520,000 distinct CDR3 sequences, 25% seen once, with over 1.5% in the top ten. The data stem from a study of response to subunit inactivated influenza vaccine. The germline V gene encodes CDR1 SQVTM and CDR2 ANQGSEA. V shed 5 bases and J shed 0 bases, with 8 bases lying between them. The CDR3 is made up of 13 amino acids. The input for sequencing was CD4+ T cells sorted from PBMCs, taken 5 days after vaccination. The V call is TRBV29-1, the J call TRBJ1-5; D is uncertain. The sequence was obtained from a man in his forties or fifties who received an inactivated influenza vaccine. CDR3 sequence: CSVRENSNQPQHF. The DNA of the CDR3 is TGCAGCGTTCGGGAGAATAGCAATCAGCCCCAGCATTTT.